The rows below give T cell receptor beta chains drawn from one sample of a study of blood T cell repertoires in COVID-19. Here immunoSEQ multiplex PCR was the method, and the copy in TCRdb shows in-frame clones only, minus some. The sample consists of 70,000 to 80,000 clones, 75% to 90% of them appearing once. Specimen: peripheral blood. These TCRs come from a human donor in a cohort sampled during active COVID-19. The CDR3 runs from the conserved cysteine through the conserved F or W. D genes are given only for firm matches. Clone size is not always given. Where it is, it says once, few, many or a class for expanded clones.

size: -
D: -
J: TRBJ1-6
V: TRBV3-1/TRBV3-2
CDR3: CASSQVRGPLNNSPLHF
DNA: TGTGCCAGCAGCCAAGTCCGTGGCCCCCTCAATAATTCACCCCTCCACTTT

size: -
D: TRBD1
J: TRBJ2-5
V: TRBV25-1
CDR3: CASSPGTGTVETQYF
DNA: TGTGCCAGCAGTCCCGGGACAGGGACGGTAGAGACCCAGTACTTC

size: -
D: -
J: TRBJ2-3
V: TRBV15
CDR3: CATSRGNRADTQYF
DNA: TGTGCCACCAGCAGAGGGAACAGGGCGGATACGCAGTATTTT

size: once
D: -
J: TRBJ1-4
V: TRBV25-1
CDR3: CASSDPGSTNEKLFF
DNA: TGTGCCAGCAGTGACCCAGGGTCGACTAATGAAAAACTGTTTTTT

size: -
D: TRBD1
J: TRBJ1-2
V: TRBV4-2
CDR3: CASSQGTGGYGYTF
DNA: TGTGCCAGCAGCCAAGGGACAGGGGGCTATGGCTACACCTTC

size: -
D: TRBD2
J: TRBJ2-5
V: TRBV7-2
CDR3: CASSLASSSGLEQETQYF
DNA: TGTGCCAGCAGCTTAGCCTCATCGTCGGGACTAGAACAAGAGACCCAGTACTTC

size: -
D: TRBD1
J: TRBJ2-4
V: TRBV5-6
CDR3: CASLEWKTGVAKNIQYF
DNA: TGTGCCAGTCTCGAGTGGAAGACAGGGGTAGCCAAAAACATTCAGTACTTC

size: -
D: TRBD2
J: TRBJ2-1
V: TRBV5-8
CDR3: CASTRGLPFNEQFF
DNA: TGTGCCAGCACCCGGGGACTACCTTTCAATGAGCAGTTCTTC

size: few
D: -
J: TRBJ2-7
V: TRBV6-6
CDR3: CASRNRNEQYF
DNA: TGTGCCAGCAGGAACAGGAACGAGCAGTACTTC

size: -
D: TRBD1
J: TRBJ2-2
V: TRBV11-2
CDR3: CASSLRQGSHGELFF
DNA: TGTGCCAGCAGCCTCCGACAGGGAAGTCACGGGGAGCTGTTTTTT

size: -
D: TRBD1
J: TRBJ2-2
V: TRBV5-4
CDR3: CASSLAPGTGNTGELFF
DNA: TGTGCCAGCAGCTTGGCACCCGGGACAGGGAACACCGGGGAGCTGTTTTTT

size: -
D: -
J: TRBJ1-2
V: TRBV28
CDR3: CASASDSYGYTF
DNA: TGTGCCAGCGCTTCGGACAGCTATGGCTACACCTTC

size: -
D: TRBD1
J: TRBJ2-5
V: TRBV15
CDR3: CATSRSGDRKETQYF
DNA: TGTGCCACCAGCAGATCCGGGGACAGGAAAGAGACCCAGTACTTC

size: -
D: -
J: TRBJ1-1
V: TRBV6-5
CDR3: CASSYSYYREVTEAFF
DNA: TGTGCCAGCAGTTACTCATATTACCGCGAGGTGACTGAAGCTTTCTTT

size: -
D: -
J: TRBJ2-1
V: TRBV6-2/TRBV6-3
CDR3: CASSYDQWDFSAYNEQFF
DNA: TGTGCCAGCAGTTACGATCAATGGGACTTTTCAGCATACAATGAGCAGTTCTTC

size: -
D: TRBD2
J: TRBJ2-5
V: TRBV13
CDR3: CASSWTSGGIAYQETQYF
DNA: TGTGCCAGCAGCTGGACTAGCGGGGGGATAGCGTACCAAGAGACCCAGTACTTC

size: -
D: TRBD1
J: TRBJ1-2
V: TRBV29-1
CDR3: CSAGAGQNYGYTF
DNA: TGCAGCGCGGGGGCGGGACAGAACTATGGCTACACCTTC

size: -
D: -
J: TRBJ1-5
V: TRBV28
CDR3: CASGREVQPQHF
DNA: TGTGCCAGCGGCAGGGAGGTTCAGCCCCAGCATTTT

size: -
D: -
J: TRBJ2-2
V: TRBV11-1
CDR3: CASSTDRVPNTGELFF
DNA: TGTGCCAGCAGCACAGACAGAGTACCGAACACCGGGGAGCTGTTTTTT

size: -
D: TRBD2
J: TRBJ2-1
V: TRBV6-2/TRBV6-3
CDR3: CASSYSTARGGGSYNEQFF
DNA: TGTGCCAGCAGTTACTCGACGGCTCGCGGGGGGGGCTCCTACAATGAGCAGTTCTTC

size: -
D: TRBD2
J: TRBJ2-5
V: TRBV9
CDR3: CASSPRGGVAGETQYF
DNA: TGTGCCAGCAGCCCCCGGGGCGGGGTAGCGGGAGAGACCCAGTACTTC

size: -
D: -
J: TRBJ2-7
V: TRBV18
CDR3: CASSPTGNTYEQYF
DNA: TGTGCCAGCTCACCAACAGGGAACACCTACGAGCAGTACTTC

size: once
D: TRBD1
J: TRBJ1-4
V: TRBV2
CDR3: CASRMTGGEEKLFF
DNA: TGTGCCAGCCGGATGACAGGGGGGGAGGAAAAACTGTTTTTT

size: -
D: -
J: TRBJ1-1
V: TRBV30
CDR3: CAWSAKQGTEAFF
DNA: TGTGCCTGGAGTGCTAAGCAGGGCACTGAAGCTTTCTTT

size: -
D: TRBD2
J: TRBJ2-5
V: TRBV27
CDR3: CASSFGAGGSGETQYF
DNA: TGTGCCAGCAGTTTTGGAGCGGGGGGTTCAGGGGAGACCCAGTACTTC

size: -
D: -
J: TRBJ2-5
V: TRBV27
CDR3: CASSLNPPQRSQETQYF
DNA: TGTGCCAGCAGTTTAAACCCCCCACAGCGGAGTCAGGAGACCCAGTACTTC

size: large
D: -
J: TRBJ2-1
V: TRBV19
CDR3: CASSIAERPLDEQFF
DNA: TGTGCCAGTAGTATAGCAGAGCGGCCCTTGGATGAGCAGTTCTTC

size: once
D: TRBD2
J: TRBJ2-2
V: TRBV5-1
CDR3: CASIRGSTSSTGELFF
DNA: TGCGCCAGCATTAGAGGGTCGACTAGCAGTACCGGGGAGCTGTTTTTT

size: -
D: TRBD1
J: TRBJ2-7
V: TRBV6-5
CDR3: CASSSWDRYEQYF
DNA: TGTGCCAGCAGTTCCTGGGACAGATACGAGCAGTACTTC

size: -
D: -
J: TRBJ2-3
V: TRBV7-9
CDR3: CASSLDLGF
DNA: TGTGCCAGCAGCTTAGACCTAGGTTTT

size: -
D: TRBD1
J: TRBJ1-6
V: TRBV6-2/TRBV6-3
CDR3: CASSYSTGENSPLHF
DNA: TGTGCCAGCAGTTACTCGACAGGGGAAAATTCACCCCTCCACTTT

size: -
D: TRBD1
J: TRBJ1-1
V: TRBV9
CDR3: CASSVASPGQGEAFF
DNA: TGTGCCAGCAGCGTAGCAAGCCCCGGACAGGGCGAAGCTTTCTTT

size: -
D: -
J: TRBJ1-1
V: TRBV30
CDR3: CAWARDKNTEAFF
DNA: TGTGCCTGGGCCCGGGACAAGAACACTGAAGCTTTCTTT

size: -
D: TRBD1
J: TRBJ2-3
V: TRBV27
CDR3: CASSFVGQAPDTQYF
DNA: TGTGCCAGCAGTTTCGTCGGACAGGCCCCAGATACGCAGTATTTT

size: -
D: -
J: TRBJ1-1
V: TRBV18
CDR3: CASSPLTGNTEAFF
DNA: TGTGCCAGCTCACCACTCACAGGGAACACTGAAGCTTTCTTT

size: -
D: -
J: TRBJ1-4
V: TRBV11-2
CDR3: CASSLDGRREKLFF
DNA: TGTGCCAGCAGCTTAGATGGGAGGCGGGAAAAACTGTTTTTT

size: -
D: -
J: TRBJ1-2
V: TRBV27
CDR3: CASRITGTYGYTF
DNA: TGTGCCAGCAGGATAACAGGGACCTATGGCTACACCTTC

size: -
D: -
J: TRBJ1-5
V: TRBV19
CDR3: CASSESGARQPQHF
DNA: TGTGCCAGTAGTGAATCAGGGGCGCGGCAGCCCCAGCATTTT

size: -
D: -
J: TRBJ1-1
V: TRBV6-5
CDR3: CASSYSRPNTEAFF
DNA: TGTGCCAGCAGTTACTCGAGGCCGAACACTGAAGCTTTCTTT